The 17 T cell receptor beta chains reported below all come from one sample, sequenced in a study of control samples from healthy donors and cancer patients. Assay used: immunoSEQ multiplex PCR; TCRdb lists only in-frame clones, some missing. The sample lists approximately 60,000 clones, roughly 85% seen once, with about 5% in the top ten. What was sequenced was blood. The receptor source for this set is a middle-aged man in good health.

V gene TRBV13 combines with J gene TRBJ1-5, with D maybe TRBD1 (6 bases). The CDR3 runs 13 residues. Deletions cut 3 bases from V and 7 bases from J, with 10 bases between. CDR1 and CDR2 (germline): PRHDT, FYEKMQ (reference sequence). The CDR3 DNA follows: TGTGCCAGCAGCTTGGGGGCCGGGCAGCCCCAGCATTTT. It encodes CASSLGAGQPQHF.

This sequence joins TRBV20-1 and TRBJ2-7, with TRBD2 matching over 9 bases. V lost 3 bases and J lost 2; bases outside the gene matches: 5. Germline assignment: CDR1 DFQATT and CDR2 SNEGSKA (reference sequence). CDR3 length equals 14 residues. The CDR3: CSASNPSGTYEQYF. The CDR3, as DNA: TGCAGTGCTAGTAATCCTAGCGGGACCTACGAGCAGTACTTC.

The chain's CDR3 is CASSEVSGESYEQYF. The CDR3 region has the DNA TGTGCCAGCAGTGAAGTTAGCGGGGAGTCCTACGAGCAGTACTTC. The chain has TRBV6-1 and TRBJ2-7, with 8 bases fitting TRBD2. The germline gives CDR1 MNHNS, CDR2 SASEGT. The J segment lost 1 base and the V segment lost 1 base, leaving 3 bases of the junction unmatched. CDR3 length: 15 residues.

The table lists this clone with a few counts. This rearrangement joins TRBV7-8 to TRBJ1-2; unclear D gene. V was trimmed by 1 base and J by 2 bases, leaving 11 bases between them. The CDR3 is made up of 15 amino acids. Per the germline V gene, CDR1 is SGHVS and CDR2 is FQNEAQ. Here the CDR3 reads CASSLDAFLNYGYTF. Written as DNA, the CDR3 is TGTGCCAGCAGCTTAGATGCCTTCCTAAACTATGGCTACACCTTC.

This chain connects TRBV7-3 to TRBJ2-3; TRBD2 agrees at 8 bases. In germline, CDR1 is SGHTA, CDR2 FQGTGA. V dropped 2 bases and J dropped 7; count of bases not matched to a gene: 2. This CDR3 has 13 residues. CDR3 residues: CASSLLAGHTQYF. CDR3 nucleotide sequence: TGTGCCAGCAGCTTATTAGCGGGGCATACGCAGTATTTT.

This chain joins TRBV25-1 and TRBJ1-3; D may be TRBD1 (6 bases). Trimming removed 3 bases from V and 4 bases from J, with 19 bases in between. The CDR3 runs to 17 residues. Germline V gives CDR1 MGHDK, CDR2 SYGVNS. The CDR3 DNA is TGTGCCAGCAGTGATCCCCGTGGGGGGCTCACGGGAAACACCATATATTTT. Residues: CASSDPRGGLTGNTIYF.

CDR3 amino acids: CASSLALTENTEAFF. CDR3 nucleotides: TGCGCCAGCAGCTTGGCTCTGACAGAAAACACTGAAGCTTTCTTT. The chain uses TRBV5-1 and TRBJ1-1; TRBD1 is a possible D gene (5 bases). The CDR3 has 15 residues. The V end was cut by 0 bases, the J end by 2 bases, with 11 bases between. Germline loops: CDR1 SGHRS, CDR2 YFSETQ.

The rearrangement joins TRBV11-1 to TRBJ2-1, with 7 bases lining up with TRBD2. Per the germline V gene, CDR1 is SGHAT and CDR2 is FQDESV (reference sequence). The CDR3 has 16 residues. Trimming at V came to 2 bases and at J to 8 bases, leaving 12 bases not matched to a gene. For the CDR3, the DNA is TGTGCCAGCAGCTTACGGAGGGACTACGGATTCCATGAGCAGTTCTTC. It is translated as CASSLRRDYGFHEQFF.

The chain joins TRBV19 to TRBJ2-1; D may be TRBD1 (5 bases). Germline loops: CDR1 LNHDA, CDR2 SQIVND (reference sequence). The ends were cut back, 1 base at V and 5 bases at J, with 9 bases in the middle. This CDR3 spans 14 amino acids. This CDR3 is CASSIGGRDNEQFF. CDR3 DNA: TGTGCCAGTAGTATAGGGGGCAGGGACAATGAGCAGTTCTTC. Based on the CDR3 plus reference TRBV19 and TRBJ2-1, the full variable domain is DGGITQSPKYLFRKEGQNVTLSCEQNLNHDAMYWYRQDPGQGLRLIYYSQIVNDFQKGDIAEGYSVSREKKESFPLTVTSAQKNPTAFYLCASSIGGRDNEQFFGPGTRLTVL.

The chain links TRBV2 to TRBJ1-2; D ambiguous. This CDR3 has 14 residues. Per the germline V gene, CDR1 is SNHLY and CDR2 is FYNNEI. Trimming pared 4 bases from V and 3 bases from J, leaving 12 bases between. Here the CDR3 reads CASSGVVRYYGYTF. In nucleotides, the CDR3 is TGTGCCAGCAGTGGGGTCGTACGATACTATGGCTACACCTTC.

The count of this clone is one. The chain is built from TRBV6-5 and TRBJ2-3, with 9 bases lining up with TRBD1. Germline-derived CDR1 and CDR2 are MNHEY and SVGAGI. Trimming removed 6 bases from V and 1 base from J; junction bases left unmatched: 5. The CDR3 sequence is 15 residues long. In DNA, the CDR3 is TGTGCCAGCAGACTCACAGGGGGCGGCACAGATACGCAGTATTTT. Its translation: CASRLTGGGTDTQYF.

V is TRBV7-8 and J is TRBJ2-1, with D tentatively TRBD1 or TRBD2 (6 bases each). V was shortened by 2 bases and J by 8 bases, with 19 bases between the two germline ends. The CDR3 loop spans 16 amino acids. Per germline, CDR1 SGHVS and CDR2 FQNEAQ. The CDR3 is CASSLFVRERGDEQFF. CDR3 bases: TGTGCCAGCAGCTTATTTGTACGGGAGAGGGGGGATGAGCAGTTCTTC.

CDR3: CATSRGGFESPLHF. CDR3 DNA sequence: TGTGCCACCAGCAGAGGGGGATTCGAATCACCCCTCCACTTT. J is TRBJ1-6 and V is TRBV15; D is uncertain. Germline lookup yields CDR1 LNHNV and CDR2 YYDKDF (reference sequence). The CDR3 loop spans 14 amino acids. Trimming removed 1 base at V and 10 bases at J, with 11 bases between.

The chain combines TRBV2 with TRBJ1-2, with D perhaps TRBD1 (5 bases). Germline lookup yields CDR1 SNHLY and CDR2 FYNNEI. The CDR3 extends over 12 amino acids. V was cut by 3 bases and J by 4 bases, with 6 bases left in between. The DNA for the CDR3 is TGTGCCAGCAGTGATGGGGCCTATGGCTACACCTTC. Translation gives CASSDGAYGYTF.

The chain is built from TRBV7-6 and TRBJ2-2; 9 nucleotides line up with TRBD1. This CDR3 spans 16 amino acids. Germline V CDR1 and CDR2: SGHVS, FNYEAQ. Losses at the gene ends were 5 bases for V and 5 bases for J; bases not matched to a gene: 9. CDR3 protein: CASSPKPGQGTGELFF. CDR3 bases: TGTGCCAGCAGCCCCAAACCGGGACAGGGTACCGGGGAGCTGTTTTTT.

The chain uses TRBV7-2 and TRBJ2-1; the match to TRBD1 covers 8 bases. The V and J ends lost 7 bases and 0 bases, in that order; junction bases with no gene match: 5. This CDR3 contains 15 residues. Germline V lookup: CDR1 SGHTA, CDR2 FQGNSA. The CDR3 sequence: CASNGQGSSYNEQFF. The CDR3 nucleotides are TGTGCCAGCAACGGACAGGGAAGCTCCTACAATGAGCAGTTCTTC.

The V gene is TRBV11-1, the J gene TRBJ2-1, with TRBD1 identical over 7 bases. Looked up from germline, CDR1 is SGHAT and CDR2 is FQDESV (reference sequence). This CDR3 region has 13 residues. V trimming: 5 bases; J trimming: 9 bases; junction bases outside the gene matches: 7. CDR3: CASSPETGREQFF. The CDR3 nucleotides are TGTGCCAGCAGCCCAGAGACAGGGCGTGAGCAGTTCTTC.